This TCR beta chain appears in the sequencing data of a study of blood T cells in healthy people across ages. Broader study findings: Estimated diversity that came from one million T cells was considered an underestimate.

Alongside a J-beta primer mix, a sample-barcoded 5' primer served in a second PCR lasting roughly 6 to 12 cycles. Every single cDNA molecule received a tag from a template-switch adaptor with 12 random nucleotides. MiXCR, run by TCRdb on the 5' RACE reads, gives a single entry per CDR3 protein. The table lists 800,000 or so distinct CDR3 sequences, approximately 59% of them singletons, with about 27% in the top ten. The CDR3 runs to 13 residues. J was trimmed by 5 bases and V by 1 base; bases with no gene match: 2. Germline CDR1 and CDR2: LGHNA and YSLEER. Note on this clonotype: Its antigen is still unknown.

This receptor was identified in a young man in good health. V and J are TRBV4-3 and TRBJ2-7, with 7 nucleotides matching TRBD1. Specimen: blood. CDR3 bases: TGCGCCAGCAGCCAAGTACAGGGGCACGAGCAGTACTTC. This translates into CASSQVQGHEQYF.